The next 27 T cell receptor beta chains were all read from a single sample in a study of shared clonotypes between healthy human individuals. Only in-frame clones appear in the TCRdb table, and some are missing; sequencing was by immunoSEQ multiplex PCR. Of 2 million to 3 million clones listed, under 95% are singletons. Sequencing was done on a sample of naive CD4+ T cells from PBMCs. Subset specified: CD45RA+ positively selected. The receptor source for this set is a man between 18 and 35 years old in good health. Some clones in this sample may be carry-over from other donors' samples.

The chain recombines TRBV7-9 with TRBJ1-5, with 7 bases identical to TRBD1. V shed 0 bases, J shed 3 bases, and the junction held 2 bases outside the gene matches. The length of the CDR3 is 15 residues. In germline, CDR1 is SEHNR, CDR2 FQNEAQ (reference sequence). CDR3 bases: TGTGCCAGCAGCTTAGCACAGGGGAACAATCAGCCCCAGCATTTT. It translates to CASSLAQGNNQPQHF. The complete variable domain, with remaining parts taken from reference TRBV7-9 and TRBJ1-5, reads DTGVSQNPRHKITKRGQNVTFRCDPISEHNRLYWYRQTLGQGPEFLTYFQNEAQLEKSRLLSDRFSAERPKGSFSTLEIQRTEQGDSAMYLCASSLAQGNNQPQHFGDGTRLSIL.

DNA of the CDR3: TGTGCCAGCAGTCCGAACAGGGAAGGATTTGTCCATGGCTACACCTTC. This gives the protein CASSPNREGFVHGYTF. The chain uses TRBV28 and TRBJ1-2; a weak D match, TRBD1 (6 bases). Germline CDR1 MDHEN, CDR2 SYDVKM. The ends were cut back, 5 bases at V and 6 bases at J, with 22 bases in the middle. This CDR3 comprises 16 residues.

The chain employs TRBV7-3 and TRBJ1-1, with D unclear. The CDR3 runs to 13 residues. Trimming removed 3 bases from V and 10 bases from J, with 15 bases in between. Germline CDR1 and CDR2: SGHTA and FQGTGA. CDR3 nucleotides: TGTGCCAGCAGCTTCCTGGTGGGGTCGCTAGCTTTCTTT. It translates to CASSFLVGSLAFF.

The chain carries TRBV7-6 and TRBJ1-5, with D possibly TRBD1 on 5 matching bases. CDR1 and CDR2 (germline): SGHVS, FNYEAQ. The CDR3 runs 15 residues. V lost 11 bases and J 0 bases, leaving 17 bases between the germline ends. The CDR3, as DNA: TGTGCCGCGGAATTGATACAGGATAGCAATCAGCCCCAGCATTTT. It encodes CAAELIQDSNQPQHF.

Details on this clone: Other DNA sequences in the sample encode the same CDR3. The CDR3: CASSYSGGGPYEQYF. The DNA of the CDR3 is TGTGCCAGCAGTTACTCCGGGGGAGGGCCGTACGAGCAGTACTTC. The V gene is TRBV6-5, the J gene TRBJ2-7; 7 bases fit TRBD2. The CDR3 covers 15 residues. The germline V gene encodes CDR1 MNHEY and CDR2 SVGAGI. The ends lost 0 bases at V and 4 bases at J; junction bases unmatched: 6.

V and J are TRBV29-1 and TRBJ1-1; D possibly corresponds to TRBD1 (5 bases). Looked up from germline, CDR1 is SQVTM and CDR2 is ANQGSEA. Trimming removed 8 bases at V and 1 base at J, with 11 bases between. This CDR3 has 12 amino acids. The CDR3 DNA sequence: TGCAGCACGACAGAGCCGAACACTGAAGCTTTCTTT. Residues: CSTTEPNTEAFF.

This clone was recorded once. The same CDR3 arises from other DNA sequences in this sample as well. The rearrangement links TRBV29-1 to TRBJ2-6; TRBD2 might be the D (6 bases). CDR3 length: 14 residues. CDR1 SQVTM and CDR2 ANQGSEA come from the germline V gene. Trimming left V 5 bases short and J 0 bases short, with 8 bases between. The CDR3 DNA is TGCAGCGTTTCCGGGGGCTCTGGGGCCAACGTCCTGACTTTC. It encodes CSVSGGSGANVLTF.

This chain joins TRBV5-5 and TRBJ2-7, with D tentatively TRBD1 (6 bases). The germline CDR1 and CDR2 sequences are SGHKS and YYEKEE (reference sequence). Trimming pared 6 bases from V and 7 bases from J, leaving 17 bases between. This CDR3 comprises 13 residues. DNA of the CDR3: TGTGCCAGCACCTTCTGGGGGCAGGGGGAGCAGTACTTC. Translated, it gives CASTFWGQGEQYF.

The chain carries TRBV9 and TRBJ1-2; D is unclear. V shed 4 bases and J shed 4 bases, with 14 bases lying between them. CDR1 SGDLS and CDR2 YYNGEE come from the germline V gene. This CDR3 comprises 14 residues. CDR3 loop: CASSRDGQIYGYTF. As DNA, the CDR3 is TGTGCCAGCAGCCGCGACGGGCAGATCTATGGCTACACCTTC.

This clone was recorded only once. The chain joins TRBV6-5 to TRBJ2-3, with TRBD2 identical over 8 bases. The V gene's germline CDR1 is MNHEY and CDR2 SVGAGI. CDR3 length: 14 amino acids. Germline trimming cut 5 bases from V and 2 bases from J; bases unmatched to any gene: 3. CDR3 region: CASSIAGITDTQYF. CDR3 nucleotides: TGTGCCAGCAGTATAGCGGGAATCACAGATACGCAGTATTTT.

The rearrangement joins TRBV2 to TRBJ2-3; TRBD2 matches 12 bases. The germline gives CDR1 SNHLY, CDR2 FYNNEI. The CDR3 sequence is 17 residues long. The ends lost 5 bases at V and 2 bases at J; junction bases unmatched: 8. The CDR3 spells CASSQGGLAGTTDTQYF. The CDR3 DNA reads TGTGCCAGCAGTCAGGGAGGACTAGCGGGAACCACAGATACGCAGTATTTT.

This clone was detected a few times. This chain joins TRBV2 and TRBJ1-1; no definite D call. The CDR3 is 13 amino acids. V lost 2 bases and J 2 bases, leaving 6 bases between the germline ends. Germline V gives CDR1 SNHLY, CDR2 FYNNEI. CDR3 sequence (DNA): TGTGCCAGCAGTGAACAGTCTAACACTGAAGCTTTCTTT. Translation gives CASSEQSNTEAFF.

The chain employs TRBV11-2 and TRBJ2-7; D gene ambiguous. Trimming shortened V by 2 bases and J by 0 bases, and 14 bases separated the two germline ends. This CDR3 is 16 amino acids long. The germline V gene encodes CDR1 SGHAT and CDR2 FQNNGV. CDR3 residues: CASSLSNWASSYEQYF. CDR3 coding DNA: TGTGCCAGCAGCTTATCAAATTGGGCTTCCTCCTACGAGCAGTACTTC.

Points on this clone: This specimen includes other DNA sequences encoding the same CDR3. The chain uses TRBV6-6 and TRBJ2-6; D is ambiguous. The CDR3 length is 13 residues. V lost 8 bases and J lost 4, with 9 bases in between. Germline CDR1 MNHNY, CDR2 SVGAGI (reference sequence). DNA of the CDR3: TGTGCCAGCTGTGGCCCCGGGGCCAACGTCCTGACTTTC. This gives the protein CASCGPGANVLTF.

The V and J genes are TRBV5-4 and TRBJ2-5; D unclear. Trimming took off 0 bases at V and 5 bases at J, with 11 bases between the two ends. This CDR3 spans 14 amino acids. CDR1 and CDR2 from the germline V gene are SGHNT and YYREEE (reference sequence). CDR3 sequence reads: CASSLGPPMETQYF. The CDR3 DNA reads as TGTGCCAGCAGCTTGGGTCCCCCCATGGAGACCCAGTACTTC.

Notes on this clone: This sample includes further DNA sequences coding for the same CDR3. The genes are TRBV5-1 and TRBJ2-5; 7 bases match TRBD1. Trimming removed 2 bases from V and 1 base from J; junction bases left unmatched: 2. Germline V lookup: CDR1 SGHRS, CDR2 YFSETQ. CDR3 length equals 14 residues. The CDR3 here is CASSLQGSQETQYF. CDR3 DNA: TGCGCCAGCAGCTTACAGGGGTCCCAAGAGACCCAGTACTTC.

The V gene is TRBV28, the J gene TRBJ2-7; tentatively, D is TRBD1 or TRBD2 (5 bases each). Germline V gene data show CDR1 as MDHEN and CDR2 as SYDVKM. The CDR3 spans 16 residues. V lost 2 bases to trimming and J lost 0 bases, with 14 bases between them. CDR3 nucleotides: TGTGCCAGCAGTTTAGGGACGGCTGAAACCTCCTACGAGCAGTACTTC. This sequence encodes CASSLGTAETSYEQYF.

In nucleotides, the CDR3 is TGTGCCAGCAGCTTGCCGACACCGGGCCGGTCCGAGCAGTACTTC. Translating it yields CASSLPTPGRSEQYF. The chain combines TRBV5-4 with TRBJ2-7; no reliable D call. Germline CDR1 SGHNT, CDR2 YYREEE (reference sequence). This CDR3 region has 15 residues. Trimming left V 1 base short and J 6 bases short, with 17 bases between.

This chain links TRBV7-2 with TRBJ2-3; D may be TRBD1 (6 bases). V shed 0 bases and J shed 3 bases, with 13 bases lying between them. The CDR3 runs 16 residues. Germline CDR1 SGHTA, CDR2 FQGNSA. The CDR3 spells CASSLAALQGTDTQYF. In DNA form, the CDR3 reads TGTGCCAGCAGCTTAGCCGCGTTACAGGGAACAGATACGCAGTATTTT.

The chain is built from TRBV6-4 and TRBJ2-1; weak D call: TRBD1 (6 bases). Germline V gene lookup returns CDR1 MRHNA and CDR2 SNTAGT. The V gene lost 4 bases and the J gene lost 4 bases, with 14 bases spanning the gap. This CDR3 has 15 amino acids. The CDR3 loop is CASSVSGGQYNEQFF. As DNA, the CDR3 is TGTGCCAGCAGTGTTTCGGGTGGACAGTACAATGAGCAGTTCTTC.

The chain carries TRBV7-9 and TRBJ1-4; 8 bases agree with TRBD1. V lost 4 bases to trimming and J lost 8 bases; unmatched junction nucleotides: 9. This CDR3 has 15 residues. Germline lookup yields CDR1 SEHNR and CDR2 FQNEAQ (reference sequence). The CDR3 nucleotides are TGTGCCAGCAGCTCGACTGACAGGGGAGACGAAAAACTGTTTTTT. Protein: CASSSTDRGDEKLFF.

This clone was observed once. CDR3 nucleotides: TGTGCCAGCAGTCTAACAGTGTCAAACGACGGGGCTTTCTTT. This translates into CASSLTVSNDGAFF. The rearrangement joins TRBV28 to TRBJ1-1, with no clear D. The CDR3 spans 14 residues. Trimming removed 5 bases from V and 11 bases from J, with 21 bases in between. The germline CDR1 and CDR2 sequences are MDHEN and SYDVKM.

The chain has TRBV29-1 and TRBJ2-5; TRBD1 matches at 8 bases. This CDR3 region has 14 residues. The germline CDR1 and CDR2 sequences are SQVTM and ANQGSEA. V gave up 7 bases and J gave up 5 bases; unmatched junction bases: 12. CDR3 region: CSARDRGMGETQYF. In DNA, the CDR3 is TGCAGCGCCAGAGACAGGGGCATGGGGGAGACCCAGTACTTC. Looking up the rest from reference TRBV29-1 and TRBJ2-5 gives the full variable domain: SAVISQKPSRDICQRGTSLTIQCQVDSQVTMMFWYRQQPGQSLTLIATANQGSEATYESGFVIDKFPISRPNLTFSTLTVSNMSPEDSSIYLCSARDRGMGETQYFGPGTRLLVL.

This sequence joins TRBV6-1 and TRBJ1-2; TRBD1 matches at 8 bases. CDR3 size: 15 residues. The trim removed 0 bases at V and 2 bases at J, leaving 2 bases unmatched. The germline CDR1 and CDR2 sequences are MNHNS and SASEGT. The CDR3 sequence is CASSEARTGNYGYTF. The CDR3 DNA is TGTGCCAGCAGTGAAGCTCGGACAGGGAACTATGGCTACACCTTC.

The rearrangement uses TRBV1 and TRBJ1-5; the D call of TRBD1 is as the table states it, not checked on the DNA. TRBV1 represents a pseudogene. CDR3 length equals 17 residues. CDR3 DNA sequence: TGCACCAGCAGCCAAGGGACCTGGAAAGGGGGCAATCAGCCCCAGCATTTT. Translating gives CTSSQGTWKGGNQPQHF.

This rearrangement joins TRBV5-1 to TRBJ1-4; 8 nucleotides line up with TRBD1. This CDR3 is built from 15 residues. J was trimmed by 3 bases and V by 4 bases; bases with no gene match: 5. Germline CDR1 SGHRS, CDR2 YFSETQ. CDR3 DNA sequence: TGCGCCAGCAGCGAGACAGGGGAAGCTAATGAAAAACTGTTTTTT. This sequence encodes CASSETGEANEKLFF.

The rearrangement joins TRBV7-2 to TRBJ2-3; 8 nucleotides line up with TRBD2. The germline CDR1 and CDR2 sequences are SGHTA and FQGNSA. V was clipped by 0 bases and J by 3 bases; unmatched bases: 2. The CDR3 covers 15 residues. The chain's CDR3 is CASSLAGRATDTQYF. CDR3 nucleotides: TGTGCCAGCAGCTTAGCCGGGAGGGCTACAGATACGCAGTATTTT.